One and the same sample provided the 19 T cell receptor beta chains below, sequenced in a study of CXCR3-negative and CXCR3-positive naive CD8 T cells. Through 5' RACE with UMI labels, the TRB cDNA libraries were prepared. With the 5' RACE reads reprocessed, TCRdb shows one record per CDR3 protein and no DNA. The sample data list 100,000 to 150,000 distinct CDR3 sequences. Sequenced input: naive CXCR3- CD8+ T cells from blood. Subset here: CD45RO-CCR7+CD27+CD95- naive CD8+ T cells lacking CXCR3 (TNR3-). The source of these receptors is a human donor in good health. Some clones in this sample may be carry-over from other donors' samples.

The chain employs TRBV4-2 and TRBJ1-1. CDR3 length: 15 amino acids. The germline CDR1 and CDR2 sequences are LGHNA and YNFKEQ. The chain's CDR3 is CASSQEGGPYTEAFF.

CDR3 region: CATSREDGETQYF. V usage is TRBV15 and J usage is TRBJ2-5. Germline V gives CDR1 LNHNV, CDR2 YYDKDF (reference sequence). The CDR3 is made up of 13 amino acids. The complete variable domain, with remaining parts taken from reference TRBV15 and TRBJ2-5, reads DAMVIQNPRYQVTQFGKPVTLSCSQTLNHNVMYWYQQKSSQAPKLLFHYYDKDFNNEADTPDNFQSRRPNTSFCFLDIRSPGLGDTAMYLCATSREDGETQYFGPGTRLLVL.

The rearrangement uses TRBV6-2 or TRBV6-3 and TRBJ2-3; checking the TCRdb D call of TRBD2 is not possible without DNA. Germline V gene sequence: CDR1 MNHEY, CDR2 SVGEGT. CDR3 length equals 15 residues. This CDR3 reads CASSRTSGGLDTQYF.

The chain joins TRBV12-3 or TRBV12-4 to TRBJ2-2; the TRBD2 assignment by TCRdb is unverifiable without DNA. The CDR3 is 14 amino acids. CDR3 in amino acids: CASSPRLAPRELFF.

The chain employs TRBV10-3 and TRBJ1-2; absent DNA, TCRdb's TRBD1 call cannot be checked. Germline V gene sequence: CDR1 ENHRY, CDR2 SYGVKD. The CDR3 covers 14 residues. CDR3 protein: CAISETGGDYGYTF.

The V call is TRBV12-3 or TRBV12-4, the J call TRBJ1-5. The CDR3 is made up of 12 amino acids. The CDR3 protein is CASTYTNQPQHF.

This rearrangement joins TRBV12-3 or TRBV12-4 to TRBJ1-1; absent DNA, TCRdb's TRBD1 call cannot be checked. The CDR3 runs to 14 residues. The CDR3 spells CASRGQLMNTEAFF.

The chain recombines TRBV7-9 with TRBJ2-1; the D gene TCRdb calls, TRBD1, cannot be checked with no DNA. The CDR3 length is 15 residues. Looked up from germline, CDR1 is SEHNR and CDR2 is FQNEAQ (reference sequence). The CDR3 spells CASSLEAGGLPEQFF.

This chain links TRBV5-4 with TRBJ1-5. In germline, CDR1 is SGHNT, CDR2 YYREEE (reference sequence). CDR3 length: 15 amino acids. CDR3 sequence reads: CASSLGGMSNQPQHF.

The V and J genes are TRBV6-5 and TRBJ2-5. The CDR3 has 13 amino acids. Germline V CDR1 and CDR2: MNHEY, SVGAGI. The CDR3 region is CASSYLGSETQYF.

The chain joins TRBV10-3 to TRBJ2-3; TCRdb gives TRBD1 as the D gene, but with no DNA this cannot be confirmed. Per the germline V gene, CDR1 is ENHRY and CDR2 is SYGVKD. There are 14 residues in the CDR3. Here the CDR3 reads CASFDRGVIDTQYF.

The chain combines TRBV28 with TRBJ1-5; absent DNA, TCRdb's TRBD1 call cannot be checked. Germline loops: CDR1 MDHEN, CDR2 SYDVKM. The CDR3 loop spans 16 amino acids. The CDR3 is CASSRRTGELNQPQHF.

The rearrangement uses TRBV7-3 and TRBJ1-1; TCRdb's D gene call, TRBD1, goes unchecked for lack of DNA. CDR1 and CDR2 (germline): SGHTA, FQGTGA. The CDR3 sequence is 11 residues long. The CDR3 spells CASSSGVEAFF.

The chain links TRBV28 to TRBJ2-3. Per germline, CDR1 MDHEN and CDR2 SYDVKM. The length of the CDR3 is 14 residues. The CDR3 sequence: CASSLADLWDTQYF.

The chain carries TRBV28 and TRBJ1-1; TCRdb returns TRBD1, unconfirmable since there is no DNA. The CDR3 length is 17 residues. In germline, CDR1 is MDHEN, CDR2 SYDVKM. The CDR3 is CASSDLRRDTLNTEAFF. Combining the CDR3 with reference TRBV28 and TRBJ1-1 gives the whole variable domain DVKVTQSSRYLVKRTGEKVFLECVQDMDHENMFWYRQDPGLGLRLIYFSYDVKMKEKGDIPEGYSVSREKKERFSLILESASTNQTSMYLCASSDLRRDTLNTEAFFGQGTRLTVV.

V gene TRBV4-3 combines with J gene TRBJ2-3; without DNA, the TCRdb call of TRBD1 cannot be checked. Germline V gene data show CDR1 as LGHNA and CDR2 as YSLEER. The CDR3 spans 18 residues. CDR3: CASSQDPADRGFTDTQYF.

This chain links TRBV4-3 with TRBJ1-5; with no DNA, the TCRdb D assignment of TRBD1 cannot be verified. Germline V gene sequence: CDR1 LGHNA, CDR2 YSLEER. The length of the CDR3 is 15 residues. CDR3 sequence reads: CASKSRASSNQPQHF.

J is TRBJ2-3 and V is TRBV20-1; lacking DNA, the TRBD2 call made by TCRdb goes unchecked. CDR1 is DFQATT and CDR2 is SNEGSKA in the germline V gene (reference sequence). The CDR3 has 15 amino acids. The chain's CDR3 is CSAREALAGTDTQYF.

The chain recombines TRBV29-1 with TRBJ1-2; TCRdb picks TRBD1, but there is no DNA to check that call. CDR1 and CDR2 from the germline V gene are SQVTM and ANQGSEA. The CDR3 sequence is 13 residues long. The CDR3 spells CSAVEAGNYGYTF.